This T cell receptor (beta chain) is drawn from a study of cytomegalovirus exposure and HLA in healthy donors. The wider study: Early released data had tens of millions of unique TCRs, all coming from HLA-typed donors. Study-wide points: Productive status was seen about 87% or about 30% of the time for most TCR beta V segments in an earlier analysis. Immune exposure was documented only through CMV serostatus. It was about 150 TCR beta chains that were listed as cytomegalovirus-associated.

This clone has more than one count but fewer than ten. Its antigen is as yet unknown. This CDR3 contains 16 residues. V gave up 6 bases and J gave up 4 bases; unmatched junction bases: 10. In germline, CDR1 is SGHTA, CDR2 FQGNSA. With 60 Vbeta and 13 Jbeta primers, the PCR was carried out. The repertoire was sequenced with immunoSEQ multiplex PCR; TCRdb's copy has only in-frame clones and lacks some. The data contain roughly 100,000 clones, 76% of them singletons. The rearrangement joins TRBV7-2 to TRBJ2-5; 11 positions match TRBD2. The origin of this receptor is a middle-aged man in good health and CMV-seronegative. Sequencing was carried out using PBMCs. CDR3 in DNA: TGTGCCAGCAGGGGACTAGCGGCAGCTATGGGAGAGACCCAGTACTTC. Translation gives CASRGLAAAMGETQYF.